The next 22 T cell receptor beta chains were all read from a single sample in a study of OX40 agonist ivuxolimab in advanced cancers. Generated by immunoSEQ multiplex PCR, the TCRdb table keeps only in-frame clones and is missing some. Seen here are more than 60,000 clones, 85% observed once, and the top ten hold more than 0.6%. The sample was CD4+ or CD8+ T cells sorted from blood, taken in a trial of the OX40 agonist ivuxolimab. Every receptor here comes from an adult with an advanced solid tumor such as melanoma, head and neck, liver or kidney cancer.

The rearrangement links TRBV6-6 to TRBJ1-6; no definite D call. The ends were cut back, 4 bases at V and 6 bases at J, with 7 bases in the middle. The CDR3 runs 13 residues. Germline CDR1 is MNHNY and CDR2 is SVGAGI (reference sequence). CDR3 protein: CASSLDPNSPLHF. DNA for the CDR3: TGTGCCAGCAGTTTAGACCCTAATTCACCCCTCCACTTT.

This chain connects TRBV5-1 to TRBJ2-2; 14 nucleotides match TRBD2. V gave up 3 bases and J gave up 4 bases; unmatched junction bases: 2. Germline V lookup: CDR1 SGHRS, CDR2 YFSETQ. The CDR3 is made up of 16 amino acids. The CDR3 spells CASSWGTSGGTGELFF. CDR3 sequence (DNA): TGCGCCAGCAGCTGGGGGACTAGCGGGGGCACCGGGGAGCTGTTTTTT.

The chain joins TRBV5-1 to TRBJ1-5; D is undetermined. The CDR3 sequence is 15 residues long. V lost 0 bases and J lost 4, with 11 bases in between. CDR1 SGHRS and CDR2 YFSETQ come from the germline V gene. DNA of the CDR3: TGCGCCAGCAGCTTGGCCGGGGAGGGTAATCAGCCCCAGCATTTT. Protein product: CASSLAGEGNQPQHF.

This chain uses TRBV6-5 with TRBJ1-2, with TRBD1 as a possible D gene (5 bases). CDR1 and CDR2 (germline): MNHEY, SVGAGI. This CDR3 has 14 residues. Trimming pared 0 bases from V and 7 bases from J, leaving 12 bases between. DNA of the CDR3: TGTGCCAGCAGTTACTCGTCCGGGGACCCTGGCTACACCTTC. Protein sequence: CASSYSSGDPGYTF.

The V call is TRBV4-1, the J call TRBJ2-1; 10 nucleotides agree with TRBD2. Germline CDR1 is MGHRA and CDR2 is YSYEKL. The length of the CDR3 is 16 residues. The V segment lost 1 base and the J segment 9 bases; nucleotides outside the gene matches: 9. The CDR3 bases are TGCGCCAGCAGCCAAGGGGTTTGGAGCGGGGGGGCTGAGCAGTTCTTC. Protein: CASSQGVWSGGAEQFF.

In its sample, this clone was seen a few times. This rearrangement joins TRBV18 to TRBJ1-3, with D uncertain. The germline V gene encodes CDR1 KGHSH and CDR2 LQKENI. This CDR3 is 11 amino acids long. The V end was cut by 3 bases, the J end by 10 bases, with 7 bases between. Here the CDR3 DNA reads TGTGCCAGCTCACCCCCTCGAACCATATATTTT. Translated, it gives CASSPPRTIYF.

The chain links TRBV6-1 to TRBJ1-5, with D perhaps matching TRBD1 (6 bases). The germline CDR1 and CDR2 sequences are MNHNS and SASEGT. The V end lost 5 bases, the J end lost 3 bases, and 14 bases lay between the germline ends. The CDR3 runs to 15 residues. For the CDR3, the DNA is TGTGCCAGCAGTAGATATCGGGACAACAATCAGCCCCAGCATTTT. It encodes CASSRYRDNNQPQHF.

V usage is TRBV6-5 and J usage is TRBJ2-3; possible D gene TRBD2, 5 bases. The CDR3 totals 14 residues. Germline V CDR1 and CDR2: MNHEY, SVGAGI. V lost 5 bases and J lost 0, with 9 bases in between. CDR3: CASSRGWSTDTQYF. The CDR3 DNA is TGTGCCAGCAGTCGGGGTTGGAGCACAGATACGCAGTATTTT.

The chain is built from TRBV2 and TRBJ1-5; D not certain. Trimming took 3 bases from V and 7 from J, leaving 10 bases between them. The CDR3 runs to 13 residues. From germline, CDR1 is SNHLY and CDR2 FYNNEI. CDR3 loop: CASSENGEQPQHF. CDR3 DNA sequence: TGTGCCAGCAGTGAGAACGGGGAACAGCCCCAGCATTTT. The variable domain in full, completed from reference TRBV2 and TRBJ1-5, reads EPEVTQTPSHQVTQMGQEVILRCVPISNHLYFYWYRQILGQKVEFLVSFYNNEISEKSEIFDDQFSVERPDGSNFTLKIRSTKLEDSAMYFCASSENGEQPQHFGDGTRLSIL.

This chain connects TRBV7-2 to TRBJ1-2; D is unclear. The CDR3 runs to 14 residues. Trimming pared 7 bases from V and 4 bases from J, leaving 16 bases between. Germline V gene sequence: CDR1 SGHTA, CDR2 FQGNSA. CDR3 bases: TGTGCCAGCAACAAAGGAGGGAATAGCTATGGCTACACCTTC. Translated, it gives CASNKGGNSYGYTF.

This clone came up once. In nucleotides, the CDR3 is TGTGCCTGGAGTTCGGAGAACGGGAGGGTGGAAAAACTGTTTTTT. This sequence encodes CAWSSENGRVEKLFF. J is TRBJ1-4 and V is TRBV30; D is ambiguous. Per germline, CDR1 GTSNPN and CDR2 SVGIG (reference sequence). Trimming pared 2 bases from V and 8 bases from J, leaving 18 bases between. This CDR3 has 15 amino acids.

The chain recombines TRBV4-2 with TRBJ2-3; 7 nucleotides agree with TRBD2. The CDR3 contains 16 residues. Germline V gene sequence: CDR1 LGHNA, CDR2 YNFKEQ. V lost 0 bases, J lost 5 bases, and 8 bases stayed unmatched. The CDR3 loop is CASSQDRGLRGDTQYF. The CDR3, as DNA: TGTGCCAGCAGCCAAGATCGGGGACTACGGGGAGATACGCAGTATTTT.

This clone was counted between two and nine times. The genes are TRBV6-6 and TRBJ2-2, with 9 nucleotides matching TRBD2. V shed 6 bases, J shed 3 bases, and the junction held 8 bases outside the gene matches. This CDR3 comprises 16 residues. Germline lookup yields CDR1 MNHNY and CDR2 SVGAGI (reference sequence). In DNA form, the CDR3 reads TGTGCCAGCAGGCCATATAAGCGGGGGGACACCGGGGAGCTGTTTTTT. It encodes CASRPYKRGDTGELFF.

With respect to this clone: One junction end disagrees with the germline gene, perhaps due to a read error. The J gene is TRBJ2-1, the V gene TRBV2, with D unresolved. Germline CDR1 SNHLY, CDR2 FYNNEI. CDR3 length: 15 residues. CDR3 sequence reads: CASSEVPDAYNEQFF. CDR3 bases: TGTGCCAGTAGTGAGGTCCCGGACGCCTACAATGAGCAGTTCTTC.

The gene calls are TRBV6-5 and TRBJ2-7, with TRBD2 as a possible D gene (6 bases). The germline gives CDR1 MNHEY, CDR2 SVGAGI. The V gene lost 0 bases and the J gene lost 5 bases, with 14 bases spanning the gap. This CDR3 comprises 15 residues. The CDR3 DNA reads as TGTGCCAGCAGTTACTCGGGGACTGCTGGCGACGAGCAGTACTTC. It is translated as CASSYSGTAGDEQYF.

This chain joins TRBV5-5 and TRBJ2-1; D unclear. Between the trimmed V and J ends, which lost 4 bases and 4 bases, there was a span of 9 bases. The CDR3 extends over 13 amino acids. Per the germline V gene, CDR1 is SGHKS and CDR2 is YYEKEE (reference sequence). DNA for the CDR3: TGTGCCAGCAGCAAGGACGGGTACAATGAGCAGTTCTTC. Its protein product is CASSKDGYNEQFF.

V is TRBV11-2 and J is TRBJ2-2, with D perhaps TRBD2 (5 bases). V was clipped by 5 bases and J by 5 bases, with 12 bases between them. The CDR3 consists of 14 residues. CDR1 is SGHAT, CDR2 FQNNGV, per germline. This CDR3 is CASSRLTATGELFF. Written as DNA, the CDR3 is TGTGCCAGCAGCCGACTAACCGCAACCGGGGAGCTGTTTTTT.

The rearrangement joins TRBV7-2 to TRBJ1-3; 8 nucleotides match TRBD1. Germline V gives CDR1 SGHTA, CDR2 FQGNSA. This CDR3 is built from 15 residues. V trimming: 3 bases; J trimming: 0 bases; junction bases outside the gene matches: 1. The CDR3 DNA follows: TGTGCCAGCAGCTTTGGACAGGGCTCTGGAAACACCATATATTTT. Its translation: CASSFGQGSGNTIYF. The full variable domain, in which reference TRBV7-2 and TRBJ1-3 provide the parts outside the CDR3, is GAGVSQSPSNKVTEKGKDVELRCDPISGHTALYWYRQSLGQGLEFLIYFQGNSAPDKSGLPSDRFSAERTGGSVSTLTIQRTQQEDSAVYLCASSFGQGSGNTIYFGEGSWLTVV.

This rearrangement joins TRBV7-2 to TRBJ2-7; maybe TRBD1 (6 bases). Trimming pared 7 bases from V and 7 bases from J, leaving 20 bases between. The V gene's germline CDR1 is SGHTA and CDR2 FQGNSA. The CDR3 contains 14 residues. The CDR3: CASTADRSRDEQYF. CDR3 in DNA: TGTGCCAGCACGGCGGACAGATCCAGGGATGAGCAGTACTTC. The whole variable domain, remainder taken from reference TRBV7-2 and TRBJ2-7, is GAGVSQSPSNKVTEKGKDVELRCDPISGHTALYWYRQSLGQGLEFLIYFQGNSAPDKSGLPSDRFSAERTGGSVSTLTIQRTQQEDSAVYLCASTADRSRDEQYFGPGTRLTVT.

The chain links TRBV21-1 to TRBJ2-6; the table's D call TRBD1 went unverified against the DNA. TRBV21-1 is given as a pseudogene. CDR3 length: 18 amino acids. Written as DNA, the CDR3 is TGTGCCAGCAGCAAAGTGCCCCAGGACAGTTTAGGGGCCAACGTCCTGACTTTC. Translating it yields CASSKVPQDSLGANVLTF.

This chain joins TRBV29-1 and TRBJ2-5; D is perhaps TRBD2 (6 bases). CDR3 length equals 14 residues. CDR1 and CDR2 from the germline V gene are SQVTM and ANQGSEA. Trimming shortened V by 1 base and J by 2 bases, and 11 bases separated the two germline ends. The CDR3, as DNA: TGCAGCGTTGAAGGAATGGCGGGGCAAGAGACCCAGTACTTC. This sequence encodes CSVEGMAGQETQYF.

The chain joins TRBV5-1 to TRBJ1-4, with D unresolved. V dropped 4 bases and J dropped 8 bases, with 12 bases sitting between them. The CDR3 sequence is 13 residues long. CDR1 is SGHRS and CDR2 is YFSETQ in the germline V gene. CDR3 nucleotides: TGCGCCAGCAGCGGGGAGAGTCGGGAAAAACTGTTTTTT. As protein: CASSGESREKLFF.